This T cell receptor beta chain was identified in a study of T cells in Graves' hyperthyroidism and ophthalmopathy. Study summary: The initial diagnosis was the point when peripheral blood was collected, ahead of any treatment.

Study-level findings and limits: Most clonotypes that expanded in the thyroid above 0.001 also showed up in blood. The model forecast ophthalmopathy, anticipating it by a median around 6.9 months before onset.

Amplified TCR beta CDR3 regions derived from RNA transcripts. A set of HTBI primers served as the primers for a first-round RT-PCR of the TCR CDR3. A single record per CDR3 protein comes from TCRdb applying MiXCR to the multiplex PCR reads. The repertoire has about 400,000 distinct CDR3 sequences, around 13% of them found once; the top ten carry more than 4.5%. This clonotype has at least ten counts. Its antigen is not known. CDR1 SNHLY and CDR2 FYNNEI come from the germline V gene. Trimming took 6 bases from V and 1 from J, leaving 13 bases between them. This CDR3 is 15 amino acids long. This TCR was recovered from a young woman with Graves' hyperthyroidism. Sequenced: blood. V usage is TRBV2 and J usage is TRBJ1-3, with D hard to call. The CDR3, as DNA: TGTGCCAGCAGCAAGGGCCCACCTTCTGGAAACACCATATATTTT. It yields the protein CASSKGPPSGNTIYF.